This T cell receptor beta chain is from a study of cytomegalovirus exposure and HLA in healthy donors. Study-level information: Out of 350 to 400 genotyped donors, roughly 80% belonged to the Caucasian-associated ancestry cluster.

It was healthy bone marrow donors who served as donors. The study sampled nominally healthy donors, though unrecorded immune exposures were likely. This PCR relied on a set of 60 Vbeta primers and 13 Jbeta primers. Measured with immunoSEQ multiplex PCR; TCRdb has only the in-frame clones, and not every one. This table holds some 150,000 clones, around 80% found once. Study observations and caveats: A list of around 150 TCR beta chains associated with cytomegalovirus was given.

A remark on this clone: Its antigen is currently unknown.

The J segment lost 0 bases and the V segment lost 6 bases, leaving 10 bases of the junction unmatched. The CDR3 runs to 15 residues. CDR1 SQVTM and CDR2 ANQGSEA come from the germline V gene. The chain joins TRBV29-1 to TRBJ2-7, with TRBD1 matching 8 bases. The sequenced sample was PBMCs. The sequence came from a young man in good health and CMV-seropositive. CDR3 sequence: CSVPTWTGSSYEQYF. The CDR3 DNA reads TGCAGCGTCCCGACGTGGACAGGGTCCTCCTACGAGCAGTACTTC.